The clone carrying this T cell receptor (beta chain) was seen a handful of times. Its target is not known. This entry comes from a study of T cells after yellow fever vaccination. Study-level points and caveats: Subsequent to the booster, the majority of primary-vaccination clones reappeared (roughly 97% CD4, approximately 90% CD8).

TCRdb itself ran the 5' RACE reads through MiXCR, one entry per CDR3 protein. The table records some 400,000 distinct CDR3 sequences, about 6% of them present only once. The TCR comes from a man between 25 and 39 years old who received the YFV17D yellow fever vaccine. The source material was PBMCs, sampled 5 days after the yellow fever booster vaccination.

The DNA of the CDR3 is TGTGCCAGCAGCTTAGATATCCCGTTTCAGCAGTTCTTC. It translates to CASSLDIPFQQFF. V usage is TRBV7-2 and J usage is TRBJ2-1; D uncertain. The CDR3 has 13 residues. CDR1 is SGHTA, CDR2 FQGNSA, per germline. Trimming removed 1 base from V and 11 bases from J, with 12 bases in between. Full variable domain (outside the CDR3, taken from reference TRBV7-2 and TRBJ2-1): GAGVSQSPSNKVTEKGKDVELRCDPISGHTALYWYRQSLGQGLEFLIYFQGNSAPDKSGLPSDRFSAERTGGSVSTLTIQRTQQEDSAVYLCASSLDIPFQQFFGPGTRLTVL.